Listed below are T cell receptor beta chains from one sample, sequenced in a study of blood T cell repertoires in COVID-19. Clones were sequenced by immunoSEQ multiplex PCR, and TCRdb holds only the in-frame ones, with some missing. The sample has a few hundred thousand clones, about 90% seen once. Sequenced sample: peripheral blood. These receptors came from a person aged 18 to 35 with COVID-19, enrolled during active disease. The CDR3 runs from the conserved cysteine through the conserved F or W. The D gene is left open where the match is weak. Clone size appears in some rows only: once, few, many, or a class for an expanded clone.

d_gene: TRBD1; v_gene: TRBV4-3; abundance: few; j_gene: TRBJ1-6; CDR3nt: TGCGCCAGCAGCCAAGCAGGGGGGAATTCACCCCTCCACTTT; CDR3aa: CASSQAGGNSPLHF
d_gene: TRBD2; v_gene: TRBV6-5; abundance: -; j_gene: TRBJ2-3; CDR3nt: TGTGCCAGCAGTTTCGGACTAGGCTTAGTCACAGATACGCAGTATTTT; CDR3aa: CASSFGLGLVTDTQYF
d_gene: TRBD1; v_gene: TRBV5-6; abundance: -; j_gene: TRBJ1-1; CDR3nt: TGTGCCAGCAGCTACGACAGGGGCACTGAAGCTTTCTTT; CDR3aa: CASSYDRGTEAFF
d_gene: -; v_gene: TRBV7-2; abundance: -; j_gene: TRBJ2-5; CDR3nt: TGTGCCAGCAGCCCTGGAAGGGGCAGGGGCCCTTCGGGGACCCAGTACTTC; CDR3aa: CASSPGRGRGPSGTQYF
d_gene: -; v_gene: TRBV29-1; abundance: -; j_gene: TRBJ1-3; CDR3nt: TGCAGCGTTGAAGGTTCCAGCTCTGGAAACACCATATATTTT; CDR3aa: CSVEGSSSGNTIYF
d_gene: -; v_gene: TRBV21-1; abundance: -; j_gene: TRBJ2-1; CDR3nt: TGTGCCAGCAGCAAAGTGGGACTAGCAAACAATGAGCAGTTCTTC; CDR3aa: CASSKVGLANNEQFF
d_gene: -; v_gene: TRBV2; abundance: -; j_gene: TRBJ1-2; CDR3nt: TGTGCCAGCAGTGAGTACAGGGCAGGAGTTGGCTACACCTTC; CDR3aa: CASSEYRAGVGYTF
d_gene: TRBD1; v_gene: TRBV5-8; abundance: -; j_gene: TRBJ1-2; CDR3nt: TGTGCCAGCAGCGTCTTACCGGGACAGGGTTTTGGAGGCTACACCTTC; CDR3aa: CASSVLPGQGFGGYTF
d_gene: -; v_gene: TRBV10-3; abundance: -; j_gene: TRBJ1-2; CDR3nt: TGTGCCATCAGTGATGAGGGAGGGAATAGGGGCTACACCTTC; CDR3aa: CAISDEGGNRGYTF
d_gene: TRBD2; v_gene: TRBV18; abundance: -; j_gene: TRBJ2-7; CDR3nt: TGTGCCAGCTCACCACCGGGACTAGCGGACTACGAGCAGTACTTC; CDR3aa: CASSPPGLADYEQYF
d_gene: -; v_gene: TRBV5-8; abundance: -; j_gene: TRBJ2-3; CDR3nt: TGTGCCAGCAGCTTGCTAAGCTACACAGATACGCAGTATTTT; CDR3aa: CASSLLSYTDTQYF
d_gene: TRBD2; v_gene: TRBV6-2/TRBV6-3; abundance: -; j_gene: TRBJ2-1; CDR3nt: TGTGCCAGCAGTTACCGGCTAGCGGGATACTTAAATGAGCAGTTCTTC; CDR3aa: CASSYRLAGYLNEQFF
d_gene: -; v_gene: TRBV28; abundance: -; j_gene: TRBJ1-4; CDR3nt: TGTGCCAGCAGTTTGAGACAGATTAATGAAAAACTGTTTTTT; CDR3aa: CASSLRQINEKLFF
d_gene: -; v_gene: TRBV5-4; abundance: -; j_gene: TRBJ2-1; CDR3nt: TGTGCCAGCAGCTTGGCCAGTTCAACAGGGAACGAGCAGTTCTTC; CDR3aa: CASSLASSTGNEQFF
d_gene: -; v_gene: TRBV19; abundance: -; j_gene: TRBJ1-1; CDR3nt: TGTGCCAGTGAGTATTCGGGAGGGACTGAAGCTTTCTTT; CDR3aa: CASEYSGGTEAFF
d_gene: TRBD2; v_gene: TRBV7-7; abundance: few; j_gene: TRBJ2-3; CDR3nt: TGTGCCAGCAGCCCTACTAGCGCCACAGATACGCAGTATTTT; CDR3aa: CASSPTSATDTQYF
d_gene: -; v_gene: TRBV5-6; abundance: -; j_gene: TRBJ2-1; CDR3nt: TGTGCCAGCAGCCCGGACTTGGTCTCCTACAATGAGCAGTTCTTC; CDR3aa: CASSPDLVSYNEQFF
d_gene: TRBD2; v_gene: TRBV10-3; abundance: -; j_gene: TRBJ2-1; CDR3nt: TGTGCCATCAGTGAGACCCGATCCGGGACTAGCGGAGTTTACAATGAGCAGTTCTTC; CDR3aa: CAISETRSGTSGVYNEQFF
d_gene: -; v_gene: TRBV4-3; abundance: -; j_gene: TRBJ2-2; CDR3nt: TGCGCCAGCAGCCAAGATATAACCGGGGAGCTGTTTTTT; CDR3aa: CASSQDITGELFF
d_gene: -; v_gene: TRBV6-1; abundance: -; j_gene: TRBJ1-1; CDR3nt: TGTGCCAGCAGTGAAGCGCGTGAGGGTTTCTCAGAAGCTTTCTTT; CDR3aa: CASSEAREGFSEAFF
d_gene: TRBD2; v_gene: TRBV4-2; abundance: -; j_gene: TRBJ2-7; CDR3nt: TGTGCCAGCAGCCAGACTAGCAACTACGAGCAGTACTTC; CDR3aa: CASSQTSNYEQYF
d_gene: TRBD1; v_gene: TRBV29-1; abundance: -; j_gene: TRBJ1-1; CDR3nt: TGCAGCGGCCGGGACAGCGTTCTGAACACTGAAGCTTTCTTT; CDR3aa: CSGRDSVLNTEAFF
d_gene: -; v_gene: TRBV11-2; abundance: -; j_gene: TRBJ2-7; CDR3nt: TGTGCCAGCAGCTTAGGGTCGGGGTACGAGCAGTACTTC; CDR3aa: CASSLGSGYEQYF
d_gene: TRBD2; v_gene: TRBV2; abundance: -; j_gene: TRBJ2-1; CDR3nt: TGTGCCAGCGGTTCTAGCGGCCTCTACAATGAGCAGTTCTTC; CDR3aa: CASGSSGLYNEQFF
d_gene: -; v_gene: TRBV28; abundance: -; j_gene: TRBJ2-1; CDR3nt: TGTGCCAGCAGTTTACCGCTAGCGCGGTACAATGAGCAGTTCTTC; CDR3aa: CASSLPLARYNEQFF
d_gene: -; v_gene: TRBV27; abundance: -; j_gene: TRBJ1-5; CDR3nt: TGTGCCAGCAGTTTATCTCTCGGTCAGCCCCAGCATTTT; CDR3aa: CASSLSLGQPQHF
d_gene: -; v_gene: TRBV27; abundance: -; j_gene: TRBJ2-5; CDR3nt: TGTGCCAGCAGCTGGGGCAGACAAGAGACCCAGTACTTC; CDR3aa: CASSWGRQETQYF
d_gene: -; v_gene: TRBV6-4; abundance: -; j_gene: TRBJ2-2; CDR3nt: TGTGCCAGCAGTGACCGGGCAGGGTGGACCGGGGAGCTGTTTTTT; CDR3aa: CASSDRAGWTGELFF
d_gene: TRBD2; v_gene: TRBV24-1; abundance: -; j_gene: TRBJ2-5; CDR3nt: TGTGCCGCCAGCCGGGGGGGCCAAGAGACCCAGTACTTC; CDR3aa: CAASRGGQETQYF
d_gene: TRBD1; v_gene: TRBV10-3; abundance: -; j_gene: TRBJ2-3; CDR3nt: TGTGCCACCTCACTAGAAACAGGGGGCGCAGATACGCAGTATTTT; CDR3aa: CATSLETGGADTQYF
d_gene: -; v_gene: TRBV4-2; abundance: -; j_gene: TRBJ2-3; CDR3nt: TGTGCCAGCAGCCAAGTTTCCGGAGGAAGCACAGATACGCAGTATTTT; CDR3aa: CASSQVSGGSTDTQYF
d_gene: TRBD1; v_gene: TRBV25-1; abundance: -; j_gene: TRBJ1-4; CDR3nt: TGTGCCAGCAGTGAGGCCGGGACAGGGAAGGAAAAACTGTTTTTT; CDR3aa: CASSEAGTGKEKLFF
d_gene: -; v_gene: TRBV5-1; abundance: -; j_gene: TRBJ1-4; CDR3nt: TGCGCCAGCAGCTTCGGACTAGGGGAAAAACTGTTTTTT; CDR3aa: CASSFGLGEKLFF
d_gene: TRBD2; v_gene: TRBV5-1; abundance: -; j_gene: TRBJ2-1; CDR3nt: TGCGCCAGCAGCTCCCTAGCGGGGGCCTACAATGAGCAGTTCTTC; CDR3aa: CASSSLAGAYNEQFF
d_gene: TRBD1; v_gene: TRBV10-2; abundance: -; j_gene: TRBJ2-7; CDR3nt: TGCGCCAGCACCTCTCCGGGACAGGGACTGAAATACTTC; CDR3aa: CASTSPGQGLKYF
d_gene: -; v_gene: TRBV27; abundance: -; j_gene: TRBJ1-1; CDR3nt: TGTGCCAGCAGTTTCGGAGGGATGAACACTGAAGCTTTCTTT; CDR3aa: CASSFGGMNTEAFF
d_gene: -; v_gene: TRBV5-5; abundance: -; j_gene: TRBJ1-1; CDR3nt: TGTGCCAGCAGCTACTCGGGACAGAACACTGAAGCTTTCTTT; CDR3aa: CASSYSGQNTEAFF
d_gene: -; v_gene: TRBV13; abundance: -; j_gene: TRBJ1-3; CDR3nt: TGTGCCAGCAGCTCCCATAACAGGGAGTTTGGAAACACCATATATTTT; CDR3aa: CASSSHNREFGNTIYF
d_gene: -; v_gene: TRBV2; abundance: -; j_gene: TRBJ2-5; CDR3nt: TGTGCCAGCAGTGACATAAAACGGGAGACCCAGTACTTC; CDR3aa: CASSDIKRETQYF
d_gene: -; v_gene: TRBV29-1; abundance: once; j_gene: TRBJ2-7; CDR3nt: TGCAGCGTTGTTACAGGAAACTACGAGCAGTACTTC; CDR3aa: CSVVTGNYEQYF
d_gene: TRBD1; v_gene: TRBV11-2; abundance: -; j_gene: TRBJ2-7; CDR3nt: TGTGCCAGCAGCCCCCTAGTAGGACAGGGAGGCTACGAGCAGTACTTC; CDR3aa: CASSPLVGQGGYEQYF
d_gene: -; v_gene: TRBV12-3/TRBV12-4; abundance: -; j_gene: TRBJ2-7; CDR3nt: TGTGCCAGCAGTTCGCGAGGCGAGCAGTACTTC; CDR3aa: CASSSRGEQYF
d_gene: -; v_gene: TRBV7-2; abundance: once; j_gene: TRBJ2-7; CDR3nt: TGTGCCAGCAGCTTAGAACAGGGAGTCTCCTACGAGCAGTACTTC; CDR3aa: CASSLEQGVSYEQYF
d_gene: TRBD1; v_gene: TRBV18; abundance: -; j_gene: TRBJ2-4; CDR3nt: TGTGCCAGCTCATTACAGGGGAGAGGGAACATTCAGTACTTC; CDR3aa: CASSLQGRGNIQYF
d_gene: -; v_gene: TRBV19; abundance: once; j_gene: TRBJ1-1; CDR3nt: TGTGCCAGTAGTCCCCGTGGGGGGGGTACGACTGAAGCTTTCTTT; CDR3aa: CASSPRGGGTTEAFF
d_gene: -; v_gene: TRBV6-5; abundance: -; j_gene: TRBJ2-7; CDR3nt: TGTGCCAGCAGTAACACAGGGTACCACTACGAGCAGTACTTC; CDR3aa: CASSNTGYHYEQYF